This T cell receptor beta chain was sequenced in a study of beta chain features in type 1 diabetes. Whole-study results and caveats: Patients with Type 1 diabetes showed moderately but significantly shorter TCRB CDR3s in all four CD4+ subsets.

This CDR3 is 16 amino acids long. CDR1 and CDR2 (germline): MNHEY, SMNVEV (reference sequence). Unmatched junction bases numbered 12, after V lost 5 bases and J lost 5 bases. As for this clone: Its matching antigen is unknown.

The entirety of the isolated RNA underwent reverse transcription, so expressed TCRB transcripts were sequenced. Repertoires were generated with immunoSEQ multiplex PCR, while TCRdb's copy carries only in-frame clones and drops some. This sample yields fewer than 250,000 clones, of which over 12% are seen a single time; roughly 0.024% belongs to the top ten. The gene calls are TRBV27 and TRBJ1-2, with 9 bases identical to TRBD1. The sample taken for sequencing was naive CD4+ T cells from blood. This receptor was identified in a woman in her 40s in good health. The CDR3 sequence: CASSQTRGTGSYGYTF. CDR3 in DNA: TGTGCCAGCAGTCAGACGCGGGGGACAGGGTCTTATGGCTACACCTTC.